This T cell receptor (beta chain) comes out of a study of CD8+ T cells in alopecia areata. Study in general: Treated patients were dosed with oral tofacitinib, taking 5 to 10 mg twice daily.

Comment on this clone: Its target is not known.

Overall study findings and caveats: Normal-skin resident alphabeta T cells also appear among scalp sample sequences. Normal scalp had lower clonality than lesional scalp, with alopecia totalis/universalis lesions showing this most strongly.

Extracted from the samples, RNA was reverse transcribed into cDNA to serve as the sequencing template. Assay: immunoSEQ multiplex PCR; the TCRdb copy retains only in-frame clones and omits some. The sample includes approximately 180,000 clones, roughly 60% seen only once; the top ten take about 1.5%. The investigators collected lesional scalp punch biopsies and peripheral blood from alopecia areata patients. Per germline, CDR1 SQVTM and CDR2 ANQGSEA. This CDR3 region has 15 residues. Trimming took 4 bases from V and 4 from J, leaving 14 bases between them. This TCR was recovered from a human donor with alopecia areata. The V gene is TRBV29-1, the J gene TRBJ2-6; D unresolved. The sample here was CD4+ T cells sorted from blood, taken at week 0. The CDR3 reads CSVGTQVVGANVLTF. In DNA, the CDR3 is TGCAGCGTTGGCACTCAGGTTGTGGGGGCCAACGTCCTGACTTTC.